The source of this T cell receptor (beta chain) is a study of cytomegalovirus exposure and HLA in healthy donors. Germline CDR1 and CDR2: LNHDA and SQIVND (reference sequence). CDR3 length: 14 residues. Trimming cost V 6 bases and J 1 base, with 12 bases left between them. PCR primers comprised 60 Vbeta and 13 Jbeta primers. Profiling relied on immunoSEQ multiplex PCR, and the TCRdb table lists in-frame clones only, not all of them. Recorded for this sample: around 58,000 clones. This TCR was recovered from a man over 45 in good health and CMV-seropositive. The chain joins TRBV19 to TRBJ1-1; D is unclear. Sample: PBMCs. CDR3 in DNA: TGTGCCAGTAGGGTTGGGGAGAGGAACACTGAAGCTTTCTTT. Its protein is CASRVGERNTEAFF.